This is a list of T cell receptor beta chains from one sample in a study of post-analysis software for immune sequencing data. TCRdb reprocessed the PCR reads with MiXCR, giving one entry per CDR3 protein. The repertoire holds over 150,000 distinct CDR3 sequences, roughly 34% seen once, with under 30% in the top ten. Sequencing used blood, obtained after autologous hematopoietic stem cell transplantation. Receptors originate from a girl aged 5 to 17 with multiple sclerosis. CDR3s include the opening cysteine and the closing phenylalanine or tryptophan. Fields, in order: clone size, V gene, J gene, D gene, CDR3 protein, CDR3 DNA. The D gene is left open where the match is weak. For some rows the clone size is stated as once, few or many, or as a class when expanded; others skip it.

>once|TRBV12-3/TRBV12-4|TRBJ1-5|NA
CASSFGEQSQHF
TGTGCCAGCAGTTTTGGGGAACAGTCCCAGCATTTT
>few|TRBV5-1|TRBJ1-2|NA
CASSPDWANYGYTF
TGCGCCAGCAGCCCGGATTGGGCAAACTATGGCTACACCTTC
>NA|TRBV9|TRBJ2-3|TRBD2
CASSVTSGRGYETDTQYF
TGTGCCAGCAGCGTGACTAGCGGGAGGGGCTATGAGACAGATACGCAGTATTTT
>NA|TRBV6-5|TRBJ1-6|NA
CASRFRRYSPLHF
TGTGCCAGCAGATTTCGACGGTATTCACCCCTCCACTTT
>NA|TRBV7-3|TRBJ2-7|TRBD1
CASSPTGGGYEQYF
TGTGCCAGCAGCCCCACAGGGGGCGGCTACGAGCAGTACTTC
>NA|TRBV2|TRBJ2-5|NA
CASSEAPGQTQYF
TGTGCCAGCAGTGAAGCTCCCGGTCAGACCCAGTACTTC
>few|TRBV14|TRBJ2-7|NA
CASSQGSPEQYF
TGTGCCAGCAGCCAAGGTAGCCCCGAGCAGTACTTC
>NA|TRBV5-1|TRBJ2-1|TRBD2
CASSLVASGNNGQFF
TGCGCCAGCAGCTTGGTGGCTAGCGGGAACAATGGGCAGTTCTTC
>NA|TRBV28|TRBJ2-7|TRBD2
CASSRPLAGLYEQYF
TGTGCCAGCAGTCGTCCGCTAGCGGGGCTCTACGAGCAGTACTTC
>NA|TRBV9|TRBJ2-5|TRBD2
CASSIAGTTGETQYF
TGTGCCAGCAGCATCGCCGGGACTACTGGGGAGACCCAGTACTTC
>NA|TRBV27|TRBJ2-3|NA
CASRGVRNTRYF
TGTGCCAGCAGGGGGGTTAGGAATACGCGGTATTTT
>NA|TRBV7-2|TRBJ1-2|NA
CASSLSSGFYGYTF
TGTGCCAGCAGCCTCTCCTCAGGCTTCTATGGCTACACCTTC
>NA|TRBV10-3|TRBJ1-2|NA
CAISQQGGNYGYTF
TGTGCCATCAGTCAACAGGGTGGAAACTATGGCTACACCTTC
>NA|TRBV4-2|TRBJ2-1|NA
CASSHPNWRSSYNEQFF
TGTGCCAGCAGCCACCCGAACTGGAGGAGCTCCTACAATGAGCAGTTCTTC
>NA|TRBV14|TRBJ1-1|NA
CASSPLGPTEAFF
TGTGCCAGCAGCCCCCTAGGGCCCACTGAAGCTTTCTTT
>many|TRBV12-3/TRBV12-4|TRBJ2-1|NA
CASSFRTEYNEQFF
TGTGCCAGCAGTTTCCGAACAGAGTACAATGAGCAGTTCTTC
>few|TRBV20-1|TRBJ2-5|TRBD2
CSATKGQRGETQYF
TGCAGTGCTACTAAAGGACAGCGGGGGGAGACCCAGTACTTC
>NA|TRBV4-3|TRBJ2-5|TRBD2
CASSQDRRVAGPKETQYF
TGCGCCAGCAGCCAAGATCGAAGAGTAGCGGGACCAAAAGAGACCCAGTACTTC
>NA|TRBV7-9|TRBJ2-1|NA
CASSPPPLLSSYNEQFF
TGTGCCAGCAGCCCCCCCCCTCTACTTAGCTCCTACAATGAGCAGTTCTTC
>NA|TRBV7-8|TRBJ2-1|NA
CASSLVSAYNEQFF
TGTGCCAGCAGCTTAGTTTCAGCCTACAATGAGCAGTTCTTC
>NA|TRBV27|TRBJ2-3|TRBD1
CASRPDRWDTQYF
TGTGCCAGCAGACCGGACAGGTGGGATACGCAGTATTTT
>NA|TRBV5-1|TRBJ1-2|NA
CASSLDRGRTGGYTF
TGCGCCAGCAGCTTGGATCGCGGGAGAACGGGCGGCTACACCTTC
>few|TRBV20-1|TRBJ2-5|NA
CSASPDSQETQYF
TGCAGTGCTAGTCCGGACAGTCAAGAGACCCAGTACTTC
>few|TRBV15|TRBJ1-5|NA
CATKPGTNSNQPQHF
TGTGCCACCAAGCCCGGGACAAATAGCAATCAGCCCCAGCATTTT
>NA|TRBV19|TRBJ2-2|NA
CASSMNPFGGDTGELFF
TGTGCCAGTAGTATGAACCCATTCGGAGGTGACACCGGGGAGCTGTTTTTT
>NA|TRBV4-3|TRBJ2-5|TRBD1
CASSQGLGQSETQYF
TGCGCCAGCAGCCAGGGATTGGGACAGTCAGAGACCCAGTACTTC
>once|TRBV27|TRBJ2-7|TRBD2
CANSLSGTGLVSSLSYEQYF
TGTGCCAACAGTTTATCGGGAACGGGACTAGTATCATCCCTCTCCTACGAGCAGTACTTC
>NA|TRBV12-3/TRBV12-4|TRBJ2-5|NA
CASSPAGPVETQYF
TGTGCCAGCAGTCCCGCCGGGCCTGTGGAGACCCAGTACTTC
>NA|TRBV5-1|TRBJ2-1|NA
CASSPWPRTNSYNEQFF
TGCGCCAGCAGCCCCTGGCCCCGGACTAACTCCTACAATGAGCAGTTCTTC
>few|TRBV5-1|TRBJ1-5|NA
CASSLGAGEGQPQHF
TGCGCCAGCAGCTTGGGCGCCGGAGAAGGTCAGCCCCAGCATTTT